This record concerns one T cell receptor (beta chain) sequence. Sample-barcoded 5' priming and a J-beta primer mix drove a second PCR of roughly 6 to 12 cycles. TCRdb reprocessed the 5' RACE reads via MiXCR and lists one record per CDR3 protein. The data show 650,000 to 1,000,000 distinct CDR3 sequences, about 47% seen once. This sample was included in a study of blood T cells in healthy people across ages. Germline V CDR1 and CDR2: MNHEY, SVGEGT. The CDR3 runs 15 residues. Sequenced sample: blood. This clonotype was obtained from an elderly man in good health. This chain links TRBV6-2 or TRBV6-3 with TRBJ2-5; 9 positions agree with TRBD2. The J call may be mistaken, given a closer DNA end match to TRBJ2-7. Here the CDR3 reads CASSYSLAGLNEQYF. The CDR3 nucleotides read TGTGCCAGCAGTTACTCGCTAGCGGGACTGAACGAGCAGTACTTC.